The source of this T cell receptor beta chain is a study of T cells in localized non-small cell lung cancer. Overall study findings and caveats: Clonality peaked in uninvolved adjacent lung rather than tumor. It remains possible that heterogeneity exists, since only one tumor region was sequenced. Longer overall survival associated with higher blood T cell density; shorter survival with higher adjacent-lung clonality.

About this clone: Its cognate antigen is unknown.

Assay used: immunoSEQ multiplex PCR; TCRdb lists only in-frame clones, some missing. The table records roughly 71,000 clones, about 90% of them present only once. Unmatched junction bases numbered 6, after V lost 4 bases and J lost 4 bases. The CDR3 covers 15 residues. CDR1 is LNHDA, CDR2 SQIVND, per germline (reference sequence). This clonotype was sampled from a male donor aged 60 or over with stage III squamous cell lung carcinoma. This sample comprised peripheral blood, obtained before any cancer treatment. This chain joins TRBV19 and TRBJ1-4; 7 bases are a match to TRBD1. The CDR3 DNA follows: TGTGCCAGTAGTACTCAGGGGGGGATTAATGAAAAACTGTTTTTT. This translates into CASSTQGGINEKLFF.